The clone carrying this TCR beta chain was recorded only once. Its matching antigen is unknown. This sample is drawn from a study of T cell responses to AZD1222 COVID-19 vaccine. The study, taken as a whole, reports: Mostly white British, mostly female donors; authors suggested clonal diversity may be underestimated. Receipt of two AZD1222 doses was followed by a rise in Spike-specific TCR breadth and depth. Spike was spanned by vaccine-associated CD4 TCRs, with dominance at 160-218 and 743-854.

Sequenced by immunoSEQ multiplex PCR; TCRdb stores in-frame clones only, minus some. The profile shows about 150,000 clones, approximately 90% of them singletons. This CDR3 contains 16 residues. The V segment lost 6 bases and the J segment 1 base; nucleotides outside the gene matches: 10. Looked up from germline, CDR1 is MNHNY and CDR2 is SVGAGI (reference sequence). Here the sequenced sample was peripheral blood, taken 28 days after the second AZD1222 dose. The chain combines TRBV6-6 with TRBJ1-1, with 8 nucleotides matching TRBD1. The TCR originated in an adult who received the AZD1222 COVID-19 vaccine. The CDR3 is CASRYQGAPPNTEAFF. The CDR3 coding sequence is TGTGCCAGCAGATATCAGGGGGCCCCACCGAACACTGAAGCTTTCTTT.